This TCR beta chain came from a study of T-cell reconstitution after alpha-beta-depleted transplantation in children. Study-level results: The origin of high day-60 TCRbeta diversity in some patients lay in surviving recipient T cells and thymic progenitors.

TCRbeta library construction was performed incorporating unique molecular identifiers. TCRdb called the PCR reads again in MiXCR, with one record for every CDR3 protein. Among 200,000 to 250,000 distinct CDR3 sequences listed, approximately 8% were seen once. The CDR3 totals 13 residues. Germline loops: CDR1 SGHTA, CDR2 FQGTGA. Trimming took 5 bases from V and 4 from J, leaving 11 bases between them. Worth noting for this clonotype: The antigen is undetermined.

J is TRBJ2-5 and V is TRBV7-3; D unresolved. This TCR was recovered from a male patient aged 2-9 years who had a stem cell transplant for acute myeloid leukemia, so the T cells may come from the graft donor. Sequenced material: PBMCs, mostly from graft donor cells, taken 360 days after TCRalphabeta/CD19-depleted stem cell transplant. The CDR3 bases are TGTGCCAGCAGCGGCGATCAAACAGAGACCCAGTACTTC. As protein: CASSGDQTETQYF.